This TCR beta chain originates from a study of T-cell reconstitution after alpha-beta-depleted transplantation in children. Study-level findings and limits: Recipient T cells and thymic progenitors that survived gave rise to the high TCRbeta diversity observed at day 60 in some patients. Newly produced T cells mostly accounted for T-cell counts and diversity one year post-transplant.

This CDR3 has 12 amino acids. V shed 5 bases, J shed 8 bases, and the junction held 4 bases outside the gene matches. Germline-derived CDR1 and CDR2 are DFQATT and SNEGSKA (reference sequence). On this clonotype itself: Its matching antigen is unknown.

Researchers prepared the TCRbeta library using unique molecular identifiers, the study reports. TCRdb redid the calling of the PCR reads with MiXCR, one entry per CDR3 protein. The data show almost 250,000 distinct CDR3 sequences, roughly 23% seen once. This receptor was identified in a girl aged 2-10 years with Fanconi anemia, due to receive a stem cell transplant. The sample consisted of PBMCs, taken before TCRalphabeta/CD19-depleted stem cell transplant. The chain combines TRBV20-1 with TRBJ2-1; 9 bases match TRBD1. CDR3 sequence: CSAVDRGDEQFF. The CDR3 bases are TGCAGTGCTGTGGACAGGGGAGATGAGCAGTTCTTC.